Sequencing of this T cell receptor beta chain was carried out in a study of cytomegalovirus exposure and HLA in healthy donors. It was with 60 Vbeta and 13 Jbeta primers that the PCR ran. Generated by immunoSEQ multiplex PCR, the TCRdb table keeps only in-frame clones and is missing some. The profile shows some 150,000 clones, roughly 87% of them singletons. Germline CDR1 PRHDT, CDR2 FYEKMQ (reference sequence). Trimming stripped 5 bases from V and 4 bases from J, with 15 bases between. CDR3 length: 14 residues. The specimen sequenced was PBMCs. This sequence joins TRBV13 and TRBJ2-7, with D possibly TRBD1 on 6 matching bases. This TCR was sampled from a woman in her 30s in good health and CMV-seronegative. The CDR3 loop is CASSHSTGRYEQYF. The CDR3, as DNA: TGTGCCAGCAGCCATTCAACAGGGCGGTACGAGCAGTACTTC. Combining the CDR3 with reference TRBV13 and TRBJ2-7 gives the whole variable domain AAGVIQSPRHLIKEKRETATLKCYPIPRHDTVYWYQQGPGQDPQFLISFYEKMQSDKGSIPDRFSAQQFSDYHSELNMSSLELGDSALYFCASSHSTGRYEQYFGPGTRLTVT.